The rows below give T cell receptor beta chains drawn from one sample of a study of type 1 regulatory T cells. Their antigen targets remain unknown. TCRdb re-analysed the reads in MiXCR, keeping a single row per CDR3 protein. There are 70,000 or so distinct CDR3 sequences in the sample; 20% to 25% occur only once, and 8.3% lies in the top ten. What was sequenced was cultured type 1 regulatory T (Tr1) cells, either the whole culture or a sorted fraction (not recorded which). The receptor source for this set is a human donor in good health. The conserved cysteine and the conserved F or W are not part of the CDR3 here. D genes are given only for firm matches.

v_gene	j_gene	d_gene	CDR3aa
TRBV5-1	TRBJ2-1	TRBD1	ASSAGTGNDEQF
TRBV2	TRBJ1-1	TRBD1	ASSDRDSITEAF
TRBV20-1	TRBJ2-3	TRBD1	SADPGQGTDTQY
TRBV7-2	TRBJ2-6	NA	ASSLVSGSGANVLT
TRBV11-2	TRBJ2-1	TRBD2	ASSLGGAGGSF
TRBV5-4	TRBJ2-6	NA	ASSLERTGANVLT
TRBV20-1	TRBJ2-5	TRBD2	SAVFTSVGETQY
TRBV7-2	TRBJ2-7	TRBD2	ASSIGTSGNSYEQY
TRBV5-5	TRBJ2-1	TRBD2	ASSSGLAGGGGNEQF
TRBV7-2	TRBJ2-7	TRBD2	ASSVAAGVMDEQY
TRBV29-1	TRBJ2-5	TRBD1	SVERGQETQY
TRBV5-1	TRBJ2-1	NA	ASSPPSPSRNNEQF
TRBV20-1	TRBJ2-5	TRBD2	SARDGGLETQY
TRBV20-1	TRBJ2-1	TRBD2	SASGRAYNEQF
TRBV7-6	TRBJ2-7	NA	ASSLNEAASYEQY
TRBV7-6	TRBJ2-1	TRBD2	ASSSPWTSGRAKNEQF
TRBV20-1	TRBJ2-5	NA	SARDWIQETQY
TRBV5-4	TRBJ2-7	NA	ASSLGGEYEQY
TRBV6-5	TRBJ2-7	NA	ASSYSFEGPYEQY
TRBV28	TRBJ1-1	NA	ASILGRGEAF